This is a list of T cell receptor beta chains from one sample in a study of spatial heterogeneity in lung cancer. TCRdb re-derived calls from the 5' RACE reads in MiXCR, one entry per CDR3 protein. The table has some 120,000 distinct CDR3 sequences, 12% seen once. The material was PBMCs, obtained at follow-up. Receptors were obtained from a male donor with early-stage non-small cell lung cancer. CDR3s include the opening cysteine and the closing phenylalanine or tryptophan. The D gene is left open where the match is weak. Clone size appears in some rows only: once, few, many, or a class for an expanded clone.

size,D,J,V,length,DNA,CDR3
.,.,TRBJ2-1,TRBV4-1,15,TGCGCCAGCAGCGCCCTGGGGGGGCGAGGCAATGAGCAGTTCTTC,CASSALGGRGNEQFF
few,TRBD1,TRBJ1-1,TRBV11-2,14,TGTGCCAGCAGCTTCCAGGGGGAAGGCACTGAAGCTTTCTTT,CASSFQGEGTEAFF
.,.,TRBJ1-5,TRBV5-1,13,TGCGCCAGCAGCTTGGCTCCGAATCAGCCCCAGCATTTT,CASSLAPNQPQHF
many,TRBD2,TRBJ2-1,TRBV20-1,14,TGCAGTGCTACTCTAGCGGGGGGGCCACATGAGCAGTTCTTC,CSATLAGGPHEQFF
many,.,TRBJ1-5,TRBV10-3,14,TGTGCCATCAGTGAAGGGCGGGGCGGTCAGCCCCAGCATTTT,CAISEGRGGQPQHF
many,TRBD1,TRBJ1-3,TRBV4-2,15,TGTGCCAGCAGCCAAGATGGGGACAGAGGAAACGCCATATATTTT,CASSQDGDRGNAIYF
few,.,TRBJ2-2,TRBV20-1,13,TGCAGTGGACGGGAGCGTTACACCGGGGAGCTGTTTTTT,CSGRERYTGELFF
many,.,TRBJ1-1,TRBV10-3,14,TGTGCCATCAGGGGGGGTTGGCAGTATCCTGAAGCTTTCTTT,CAIRGGWQYPEAFF
many,TRBD1,TRBJ1-4,TRBV5-6,17,TGTGCCAGCAGCACACGGACAGGGGGAGCAACTAATGAAAAACTGTTTTTT,CASSTRTGGATNEKLFF
.,TRBD2,TRBJ2-7,TRBV20-1,14,TGCAGTGCTGGGTTAGCGGGGAGGCCGGGAGCGCAGTACTTC,CSAGLAGRPGAQYF
many,.,TRBJ2-5,TRBV12-3/TRBV12-4,14,TGTGCCAGCAGTTTAGCAGGGGTCGGGGAGACCCAGTACTTC,CASSLAGVGETQYF
few,.,TRBJ1-5,TRBV5-6,14,TGTGCCAGCAGCCAATTTGACAACAATCAGCCCCAGCATTTT,CASSQFDNNQPQHF
many,.,TRBJ1-5,TRBV6-5,14,TGTGCCAGCAGTTACTCTGGGGGCAATCAGCCCCAGCATTTT,CASSYSGGNQPQHF
.,.,TRBJ1-2,TRBV7-8,14,TGTGCCAGCAGCCACGAGTGGGGAAACTATGGCTACACCTTC,CASSHEWGNYGYTF
many,.,TRBJ1-2,TRBV5-6,15,TGTGCCAGCAGCTTCCGAGTGAGTTCTAACTATGGCTACACCTTC,CASSFRVSSNYGYTF
.,.,TRBJ1-5,TRBV5-1,13,TGCGCCAGCAGCTTAAGATACGATCAGCCCCAGCATTTT,CASSLRYDQPQHF
once,TRBD1,TRBJ1-4,TRBV4-3,15,TGCGCCAGCAGCCAACAGCAGGGGGCCGGGGAAAAACTGTTTTTT,CASSQQQGAGEKLFF
few,TRBD1,TRBJ2-1,TRBV7-6,17,TGTGCCAGCAGCTTCAGGCGACAGGGGAAAGGCGGAGATGAGCAGTTCTTC,CASSFRRQGKGGDEQFF
.,TRBD2,TRBJ2-5,TRBV5-4,14,TGTGCCAGCAGCAGCGGGGGGGTCCCGGAGACCCAGTACTTC,CASSSGGVPETQYF
many,.,TRBJ1-1,TRBV5-8,11,TGTGCCAGCAATGCCAAGACAAGGTTATTCTTT,CASNAKTRLFF
few,.,TRBJ2-2,TRBV12-3/TRBV12-4,15,TGTGCCAGCAGTTTGTCGGGACGGAACACCGGGGAGCTGTTTTTT,CASSLSGRNTGELFF
few,.,TRBJ2-3,TRBV29-1,12,TGCAGCGTTGATAAGGGCACAGATACGCAGTATTTT,CSVDKGTDTQYF
.,.,TRBJ1-6,TRBV18,15,TGTGCCAGCTCACCCGGGACAACGGGTAATTCACCCCTCCACTTT,CASSPGTTGNSPLHF
.,.,TRBJ1-5,TRBV5-1,11,TGCGCCAGCAGTCCCCTAGAGCCCCAGCATTTT,CASSPLEPQHF
many,TRBD1,TRBJ1-5,TRBV28,14,TGTGCCAGCAGGGGTGGACAGGGAGGTCAGCCCCAGCATTTT,CASRGGQGGQPQHF
few,.,TRBJ1-5,TRBV24-1,14,TGTGCCACCAGTGACCCTGGACAGTCTCAGCCCCAGCATTTT,CATSDPGQSQPQHF
many,.,TRBJ1-6,TRBV3-1,12,TGTGCCAGCAGCCAAAGGGACTCACCCCTCCACTTT,CASSQRDSPLHF
many,.,TRBJ2-7,TRBV10-3,13,TGTGCCATCAGTGACAGGTCGAGCTACGAGCAGTACTTC,CAISDRSSYEQYF
.,.,TRBJ1-5,TRBV10-2,13,TGCGCCACCAGGTTAAATAGCAATCAGCCCCAGCATTTT,CATRLNSNQPQHF
.,.,TRBJ2-7,TRBV27,15,TGTGCCAGCAGCTCTCTCGGCAGTTCGGCCTACGAGCAGTACTTC,CASSSLGSSAYEQYF